These T cell receptor beta chains were read from a single sample in a study of early T cells in non-severe SARS-CoV-2 infection. MiXCR, applied by TCRdb to the 5' RACE reads, yields one record per CDR3 protein. The profile shows under 60,000 distinct CDR3 sequences, under 8.5% of them singletons. Sequenced sample: whole blood. The receptors shown here come from an adult who was a healthcare worker with PCR-confirmed SARS-CoV-2 infection or an uninfected control (not recorded which). CDR3s include the opening cysteine and the closing phenylalanine or tryptophan. Each record gives: V gene, J gene, CDR3 protein.

v_call: TRBV7-9; j_call: TRBJ2-3; cdr3_aa: CAGGHDTDTQYF
v_call: TRBV6-2/TRBV6-3; j_call: TRBJ2-5; cdr3_aa: CASTPGLAGTETQYF
v_call: TRBV5-1; j_call: TRBJ2-3; cdr3_aa: CASSTRLAGARADTQYF
v_call: TRBV6-2/TRBV6-3; j_call: TRBJ2-2; cdr3_aa: CASSSRDETGELFF
v_call: TRBV11-2; j_call: TRBJ2-3; cdr3_aa: CASSPFGDTTDTQYF
v_call: TRBV7-8; j_call: TRBJ2-7; cdr3_aa: CASSAPSVFSYEQYF
v_call: TRBV21-1; j_call: TRBJ2-1; cdr3_aa: CASSKETARENNEQFF
v_call: TRBV3-2; j_call: TRBJ2-2; cdr3_aa: CASRIQGIDTGELFF
v_call: TRBV12-3/TRBV12-4; j_call: TRBJ1-1; cdr3_aa: CASSGGQPSPTEAFF
v_call: TRBV11-2; j_call: TRBJ2-4; cdr3_aa: CAGSEGTHNIQYF
v_call: TRBV20-1; j_call: TRBJ2-7; cdr3_aa: CSARKPVSYEQYF
v_call: TRBV12-3/TRBV12-4; j_call: TRBJ2-5; cdr3_aa: CASSLGEETQYF
v_call: TRBV7-8; j_call: TRBJ2-2; cdr3_aa: CASSSFGSAARAGELFF
v_call: TRBV5-5; j_call: TRBJ2-3; cdr3_aa: CASSFIIADTQYF
v_call: TRBV11-2; j_call: TRBJ2-1; cdr3_aa: CASSLDSRHEQFF
v_call: TRBV24-1; j_call: TRBJ2-3; cdr3_aa: CATRDQNTDTQYF
v_call: TRBV5-1; j_call: TRBJ2-1; cdr3_aa: CASTLAGESSYNEQFF
v_call: TRBV12-3/TRBV12-4; j_call: TRBJ1-6; cdr3_aa: CASSLKGPNSPLHF
v_call: TRBV4-1; j_call: TRBJ2-1; cdr3_aa: CASSPDSYNEQFF
v_call: TRBV20-1; j_call: TRBJ1-4; cdr3_aa: CSASVYPEKLFF
v_call: TRBV3-1; j_call: TRBJ1-1; cdr3_aa: CASSQDFRQFTTEAFF
v_call: TRBV5-5; j_call: TRBJ1-1; cdr3_aa: CASSQDRDTEAFF
v_call: TRBV10-3; j_call: TRBJ2-1; cdr3_aa: CAIRDSQGQDYNEQFF
v_call: TRBV6-5; j_call: TRBJ1-3; cdr3_aa: CASSYSFGQGGGNTIYF
v_call: TRBV18; j_call: TRBJ2-7; cdr3_aa: CASSRPNLAEQYF
v_call: TRBV3-1; j_call: TRBJ1-1; cdr3_aa: CASSKGSRNTEAFF
v_call: TRBV12-3/TRBV12-4; j_call: TRBJ2-5; cdr3_aa: CASSWTAQETQYF
v_call: TRBV7-8; j_call: TRBJ2-6; cdr3_aa: CALGSSGANVLTF
v_call: TRBV6-1; j_call: TRBJ1-1; cdr3_aa: CASRPTGSNTEAFF
v_call: TRBV5-4; j_call: TRBJ2-3; cdr3_aa: CASSSKTDTQYF
v_call: TRBV20-1; j_call: TRBJ1-2; cdr3_aa: CSARDYNMAYGYTF
v_call: TRBV9; j_call: TRBJ1-4; cdr3_aa: CASSRTGGARTNEKLFF
v_call: TRBV28; j_call: TRBJ2-7; cdr3_aa: CASSFTVAGGHTTNSYEQYF
v_call: TRBV28; j_call: TRBJ1-6; cdr3_aa: CASTKDRNNSPLHF
v_call: TRBV2; j_call: TRBJ2-5; cdr3_aa: CASRGTGGMETQYF
v_call: TRBV12-3/TRBV12-4; j_call: TRBJ1-5; cdr3_aa: CASSRTGDNQPQHF
v_call: TRBV2; j_call: TRBJ2-1; cdr3_aa: CASSEARTNSDEQFF
v_call: TRBV7-3; j_call: TRBJ1-4; cdr3_aa: CASSLTEGRNEKLFF
v_call: TRBV5-1; j_call: TRBJ1-5; cdr3_aa: CASSLNSLGSNQPQHF
v_call: TRBV2; j_call: TRBJ2-2; cdr3_aa: CASSVGLAGAGELFF
v_call: TRBV5-1; j_call: TRBJ1-6; cdr3_aa: CASSLTVVNSPLHF
v_call: TRBV29-1; j_call: TRBJ2-1; cdr3_aa: CSVEDRLRTSADEQFF
v_call: TRBV6-1; j_call: TRBJ2-4; cdr3_aa: CASSGTGAKNIQYF
v_call: TRBV20-1; j_call: TRBJ2-1; cdr3_aa: CSASDAGVGRNEQFF
v_call: TRBV5-5; j_call: TRBJ2-7; cdr3_aa: CASSLAPDVAYEQYF
v_call: TRBV27; j_call: TRBJ2-7; cdr3_aa: CASSLLSRTGGSSEQYF
v_call: TRBV5-6; j_call: TRBJ2-1; cdr3_aa: CASSPFNGLSYNEQFF
v_call: TRBV4-2; j_call: TRBJ2-3; cdr3_aa: CASSQAKATDTQYF
v_call: TRBV10-3; j_call: TRBJ2-7; cdr3_aa: CAVGTEYEQYF
v_call: TRBV5-1; j_call: TRBJ1-5; cdr3_aa: CASSTDGQGNQPQHF
v_call: TRBV20-1; j_call: TRBJ1-1; cdr3_aa: CSARYSRQNTEAFF
v_call: TRBV28; j_call: TRBJ2-1; cdr3_aa: CASSFRGTGSYHEQFF
v_call: TRBV24-1; j_call: TRBJ2-1; cdr3_aa: CATSDPRTANEQFF
v_call: TRBV18; j_call: TRBJ1-2; cdr3_aa: CASSQGTATPPPYGYTF
v_call: TRBV11-3; j_call: TRBJ2-7; cdr3_aa: CASSLPGQRDYSDEQYF
v_call: TRBV11-2; j_call: TRBJ1-3; cdr3_aa: CASSLGARSGNTIYF
v_call: TRBV20-1; j_call: TRBJ2-1; cdr3_aa: CSAASSGEINEQFF
v_call: TRBV6-1; j_call: TRBJ1-5; cdr3_aa: CASSPQGYQPQHF
v_call: TRBV5-1; j_call: TRBJ1-1; cdr3_aa: CASSLMSPANTEAFF